This T cell receptor (beta chain) was recorded in a study of cytomegalovirus exposure and HLA in healthy donors. Findings and caveats of the study: The CMV antigen specificity of a few CMV-associated chains was confirmed through in vitro analysis.

For this clone: The antigen remains unidentified.

Sampled while nominally healthy, donors likely had unrecorded immune exposures. PCR employed 60 Vbeta and 13 Jbeta primers. Per the study methods: Among the unique TCR beta chains that a later analysis counted, around 72 million in all, 10 million to 13 million were shared. The data were produced by immunoSEQ multiplex PCR, yet TCRdb's version contains in-frame clones alone and is incomplete. That table furnishes V, J and clone size, whereas the DNA furnished D and trimming. The top ten hold about 2.6% of the sample, which has under 200,000 clones, 77% seen once. The CDR3 has 15 residues. Germline loops: CDR1 SGHTA, CDR2 FQGNSA. J gave up 6 bases and V 5 bases, and 9 bases lay outside the gene matches.

The V gene is TRBV7-2, the J gene TRBJ1-4; TRBD1 aligns across 7 bases. This receptor was identified in a woman in her 40s in good health and CMV-seropositive. Sequencing was carried out using PBMCs. The CDR3 DNA sequence: TGTGCCAGCAGCGGGGGATACGGGACAGATGAAAAACTGTTTTTT. Translation gives CASSGGYGTDEKLFF.